This T cell receptor (beta chain) was documented in a study of CD8+ T cells in alopecia areata. Background on the study: Recipients were approximately 6-11-week-old female C3H/HeJ mice grafted with skin from roughly 6-13-month-old C3H/HeJ donors with spontaneous alopecia.

Study-wide points: Affected scalp, especially in alopecia totalis/universalis, had a higher clonality than normal scalp did. Mice showed clearer TCR sharing than patients did, a gap that was possibly HLA-related. When scalp samples are sequenced, resident alphabeta T cells of normal skin are also captured.

Germline V gene data show CDR1 as NSQYPW and CDR2 as LRSPGD (reference sequence). The V end lost 1 base, the J end lost 3 bases, and 8 bases lay between the germline ends. CDR3 length: 14 residues. RNA, once extracted, was reverse transcribed into cDNA for use as the sequencing template. TCRdb's copy holds only in-frame clones and misses some; the assay was immunoSEQ multiplex PCR. The sample holds 290,000 or so clones, and no clone turns up only once. Cutaneous lymph node cells were pooled, and they were sorted using CD4, CD8alpha, NKG2D, NKG2ACE and other markers. This clone has just a few counts. No antigen is known for it. Mouse names are used for the genes. The sequenced fragment ends 4 residues before the CDR3 boundary, so the rest is inferred from the germline J gene. Other DNA sequences in the same sample also yield this CDR3.

The chain links TRBV1 to TRBJ2-5; D perhaps matches TRBD1 (6 bases). Sequencing used CD4+ T cells sorted from a lymph node. The receptor was isolated from a C3H/HeJ mouse with alopecia areata. The strain bears MHC haplotype H2-k. This CDR3 reads CTCSAGTDQDTQYF. Partial CDR3 DNA: TGCACCTGCAGTGCAGGGACAGATCAAGAC.